One TCR beta chain is described in this entry. Its target is not known. This table comes from immunoSEQ multiplex PCR, and its TCRdb copy is limited to in-frame clones, with some not included. This table has 90,000 to 110,000 clones, approximately 90% appearing once. This CDR3 has 13 residues. The V gene lost 1 base and the J gene lost 8 bases, with 11 bases spanning the gap. From germline, CDR1 is MNHNS and CDR2 SASEGT. This specimen comes from a study of T cell responses to AZD1222 COVID-19 vaccine. Study findings and constraints: Spike regions recognized by vaccine-associated CD4 TCRs spanned the protein, led by 160-218 and 743-854.

The sequences come from peripheral blood, collected on day 0 of AZD1222 vaccination. The gene calls are TRBV6-1 and TRBJ1-2; D not resolved. This TCR derives from an adult in good health. The CDR3 is CASSEESLGGYTF. CDR3 bases: TGTGCCAGCAGTGAAGAGTCCCTCGGAGGCTACACCTTC.